Listed here is a single TCR beta chain. Trimming took off 6 bases at V and 0 bases at J, with 18 bases between the two ends. Per germline, CDR1 MDHEN and CDR2 SYDVKM. This CDR3 contains 18 residues. The data were taken from a study of control samples from healthy donors and cancer patients. This table comes from immunoSEQ multiplex PCR, and its TCRdb copy is limited to in-frame clones, with some not included. The sample has 45,000 or so clones, 87% seen once. Source material: PBMCs. The source of this sequence is a woman aged 60-75 years with lung cancer. The V gene is TRBV28, the J gene TRBJ2-6; D may be TRBD1 (6 bases). The CDR3 is CASSADNREISGANVLTF. The CDR3 DNA follows: TGTGCCAGCAGCGCTGACAACAGGGAAATCTCTGGGGCCAACGTCCTGACTTTC.